The next 11 T cell receptor beta chains were all read from a single sample in a study of siplizumab effects on memory and regulatory T cells. The assay was immunoSEQ multiplex PCR, and TCRdb's table has in-frame clones only and misses some. The table shows just over 60,000 clones, with less than 80% occurring only once. Sequencing was carried out using memory CD4+ T cells sorted from blood. These receptors all stem from a human donor in good health.

This chain joins TRBV7-2 and TRBJ2-5; the D gene is possibly TRBD1 (5 bases). The germline gives CDR1 SGHTA, CDR2 FQGNSA. The CDR3 spans 15 residues. The V and J ends lost 4 bases and 4 bases respectively, with 16 bases between them. The chain's CDR3 is CASSSQGDFGETQYF. CDR3 bases: TGTGCCAGCAGCTCCCAAGGGGATTTCGGAGAGACCCAGTACTTC. The full variable domain, completed using reference TRBV7-2 and TRBJ2-5, is GAGVSQSPSNKVTEKGKDVELRCDPISGHTALYWYRQSLGQGLEFLIYFQGNSAPDKSGLPSDRFSAERTGGSVSTLTIQRTQQEDSAVYLCASSSQGDFGETQYFGPGTRLLVL.

This chain connects TRBV11-3 to TRBJ1-4; D might be TRBD1 (5 bases). Deletions cut 2 bases from V and 6 bases from J, with 16 bases between. CDR3 size: 16 residues. Germline loops: CDR1 SGHNT, CDR2 YENEEA. CDR3 region: CASSLSSVGTHEKLFF. The CDR3 DNA reads as TGTGCCAGCAGCTTATCATCGGTAGGGACTCATGAAAAACTGTTTTTT.

The V and J genes are TRBV7-3 and TRBJ1-2; D may be TRBD1 (6 bases). Per germline, CDR1 SGHTA and CDR2 FQGTGA. CDR3 length: 15 amino acids. V lost 1 base and J lost 10, with 19 bases in between. The DNA of the CDR3 is TGTGCCAGCAGCTTAAAAGGGGGAACAGGTAGCGTCTACACCTTC. Residues: CASSLKGGTGSVYTF.

This chain uses TRBV5-4 with TRBJ2-3; D tentatively fits TRBD1 or TRBD2 (5 bases each). The V gene lost 4 bases and the J gene lost 10 bases, with 13 bases spanning the gap. The length of the CDR3 is 12 residues. Germline CDR1 reads SGHNT; CDR2 reads YYREEE (reference sequence). CDR3 sequence reads: CASSQGPPAQYF. CDR3 nucleotides: TGTGCCAGCAGCCAGGGACCTCCGGCGCAGTATTTT.

The chain uses TRBV28 and TRBJ1-4; 10 bases line up with TRBD1. V trimming: 4 bases; J trimming: 10 bases; junction bases outside the gene matches: 9. Germline values: CDR1 MDHEN, CDR2 SYDVKM. This CDR3 has 15 residues. The CDR3 loop reads CASSSPGQGRVKLFF. The CDR3 nucleotides are TGTGCCAGCAGTTCGCCGGGACAGGGGCGGGTAAAACTGTTTTTT.

The V and J genes are TRBV6-5 and TRBJ1-4; the D gene is possibly TRBD1 (5 bases). The V and J ends lost 0 bases and 8 bases respectively, with 10 bases between them. CDR3 size: 14 residues. CDR1 is MNHEY, CDR2 SVGAGI, per germline. The CDR3 DNA follows: TGTGCCAGCAGTTACTCCTGGGGGAAGGAAAAACTGTTTTTT. This encodes CASSYSWGKEKLFF.

CDR3 in DNA: TGTGCCAGCAGCCGAAGCGGGGGGGCGGTTGAGCAGTTCTTC. It translates to CASSRSGGAVEQFF. V gene TRBV7-3 combines with J gene TRBJ2-1; 10 bases match TRBD2. V was pared by 5 bases and J by 9 bases, with 7 bases of the junction left unmatched. Germline CDR1 and CDR2: SGHTA and FQGTGA. The CDR3 runs 14 residues.

This clone was counted a single time. Additional DNA sequences in this sample encode the identical CDR3. The chain links TRBV7-2 to TRBJ2-2, with 16 nucleotides matching TRBD2. V was pared by 1 base and J by 5 bases, with 4 bases of the junction left unmatched. The germline gives CDR1 SGHTA, CDR2 FQGNSA. The CDR3 contains 18 residues. As DNA, the CDR3 is TGTGCCAGCAGCTTAGTGGGACTAGCGGGGGGGCGAACCGGGGAGCTGTTTTTT. Protein sequence: CASSLVGLAGGRTGELFF. The variable domain in full, with the rest retrieved from reference TRBV7-2 and TRBJ2-2, is GAGVSQSPSNKVTEKGKDVELRCDPISGHTALYWYRQSLGQGLEFLIYFQGNSAPDKSGLPSDRFSAERTGGSVSTLTIQRTQQEDSAVYLCASSLVGLAGGRTGELFFGEGSRLTVL.

V gene TRBV28 combines with J gene TRBJ2-7, with D uncertain. Germline CDR1 and CDR2: MDHEN and SYDVKM. The CDR3 has 11 residues. The V end lost 3 bases, the J end lost 7 bases, and 7 bases lay between the germline ends. CDR3 coding DNA: TGTGCCAGCAGTTTGAGAGGTGAGCAGTACTTC. It encodes CASSLRGEQYF.

This clone was picked up one time. CDR3 region: CASSYLGGGREKLFF. The CDR3 DNA follows: TGTGCCAGCAGTTACTTAGGGGGGGGCCGGGAAAAACTGTTTTTT. The rearrangement uses TRBV6-5 and TRBJ1-4, with a tentative D call TRBD1 (6 bases). CDR3 length: 15 residues. Germline V gene sequence: CDR1 MNHEY, CDR2 SVGAGI. V was cut by 1 base and J by 8 bases, with 14 bases left in between.

DNA for the CDR3: TGTGCCAGCAGTTTATCGTCGTGGCGCACAGATACGCAGTATTTT. This codes for CASSLSSWRTDTQYF. This rearrangement joins TRBV27 to TRBJ2-3; D ambiguous. V lost 0 bases and J 1 base, leaving 8 bases between the germline ends. Germline V lookup: CDR1 MNHEY, CDR2 SMNVEV (reference sequence). The CDR3 has 15 amino acids.